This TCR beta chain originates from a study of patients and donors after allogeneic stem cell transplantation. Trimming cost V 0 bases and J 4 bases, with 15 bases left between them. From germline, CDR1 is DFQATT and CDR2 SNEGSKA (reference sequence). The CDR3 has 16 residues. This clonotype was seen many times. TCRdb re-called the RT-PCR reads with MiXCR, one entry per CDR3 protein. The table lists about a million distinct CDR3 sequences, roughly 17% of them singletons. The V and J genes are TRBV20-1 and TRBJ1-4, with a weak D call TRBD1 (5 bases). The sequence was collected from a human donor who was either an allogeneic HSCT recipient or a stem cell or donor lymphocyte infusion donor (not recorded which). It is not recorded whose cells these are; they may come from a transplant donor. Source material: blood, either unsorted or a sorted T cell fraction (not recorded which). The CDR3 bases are TGCAGTGCTAGAGACACGCTAGCGACAGTTAATGAAAAACTGTTTTTT. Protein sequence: CSARDTLATVNEKLFF.